This T cell receptor (beta chain) emerged from a study of T cell changes during pregnancy in multiple sclerosis. This CDR3 region has 12 residues. The germline V gene encodes CDR1 SGHTA and CDR2 FQGTGA. Turning to this clone: At one end the junction does not follow the germline gene, possibly because of a read error.

Measured with immunoSEQ multiplex PCR; TCRdb has only the in-frame clones, and not every one. The top ten hold 1.5% to 2% of the sample, which has about 45,000 clones, 85% to 90% seen once. The chain has TRBV7-3 and TRBJ2-7; 7 bases are shared with TRBD1. The TCR was taken from a female donor with multiple sclerosis, enrolled in a pregnancy study. The specimen was peripheral blood, collected in the first trimester of pregnancy. DNA of the CDR3: TGTGCCAGCAGCGCCGGCCTGGACAGGATGAACTTC. This sequence encodes CASSAGLDRMNF.